Below, 28 T cell receptor beta chains from the same sample are listed, as sequenced in a study of blood T cells in healthy people across ages. It was with a sample-barcoded 5' primer and a J-beta primer mix that a second PCR of about 6 to 12 cycles was run. TCRdb recomputed calls from the 5' RACE reads with MiXCR, one row per CDR3 protein. The sample lists hundreds of thousands of distinct CDR3 sequences; roughly 46% were seen once. The specimen was blood. The source of these receptors is an elderly man in good health.

This clonotype was detected many times. The V call is TRBV7-2, the J call TRBJ2-5; D is tentatively TRBD1 or TRBD2 (6 bases each). The germline V and J ends were trimmed by 1 base and 0 bases, with 9 bases remaining between them. CDR1 and CDR2 (germline): SGHTA, FQGNSA. CDR3 length: 15 amino acids. The CDR3 reads CASSLGGADQETQYF. CDR3 nucleotide sequence: TGTGCCAGCAGCTTAGGGGGGGCCGACCAAGAGACCCAGTACTTC.

The chain couples TRBV29-1 to TRBJ2-4, with 10 bases identical to TRBD1. The trim removed 6 bases at V and 8 bases at J, leaving 7 bases unmatched. Germline assignment: CDR1 SQVTM and CDR2 ANQGSEA. The CDR3 sequence is 13 residues long. DNA of the CDR3: TGCAGCGTGTCGGGACAGGGGATGGACATTCAGTACTTC. This translates into CSVSGQGMDIQYF.

This rearrangement joins TRBV7-9 to TRBJ1-2; the match to TRBD1 covers 7 bases. The CDR3 is 14 residues long. J lost 4 bases, V lost 1 base, and 3 bases had no gene match. Germline-derived CDR1 and CDR2 are SEHNR and FQNEAQ (reference sequence). The CDR3 is CASSLVEGAYGYTF. CDR3 bases: TGTGCCAGCAGCTTAGTCGAGGGGGCCTATGGCTACACCTTC.

This clonotype was counted between two and nine times. The chain links TRBV7-9 to TRBJ2-7; D not resolved. This CDR3 contains 14 residues. V lost 4 bases to trimming and J lost 2 bases, with 12 bases between them. Germline lookup yields CDR1 SEHNR and CDR2 FQNEAQ (reference sequence). In nucleotides, the CDR3 is TGTGCCAGCAGCTCCCAGGATCCGACCTACGAGCAGTACTTC. Protein sequence: CASSSQDPTYEQYF.

A few counts support this clonotype. This rearrangement joins TRBV12-3 or TRBV12-4 to TRBJ2-1, with D hard to call. The V end was cut by 1 base, the J end by 8 bases, with 15 bases between. The CDR3 is made up of 15 amino acids. This chain's CDR3 is CASSLVGYKNHEQFF. For the CDR3, the DNA is TGTGCCAGCAGTTTAGTGGGCTATAAGAACCATGAGCAGTTCTTC.

Regarding this clonotype: A much bigger clone sits one base away, suggesting this may be a read error. The J gene is TRBJ2-1, the V gene TRBV7-2, with 9 bases lining up with TRBD2. With V trimmed by 5 bases and J by 7 bases, 9 bases remained unmatched. The CDR3 runs 15 residues. Germline V gene sequence: CDR1 SGHTA, CDR2 FQGNSA. CDR3 sequence reads: CTSSRLAEQRNEQFF. In DNA form, the CDR3 reads TGTACCAGCAGCCGACTAGCGGAGCAAAGGAATGAGCAGTTCTTC.

The chain couples TRBV20-1 to TRBJ2-3, with 7 bases identical to TRBD2. With 2 bases clipped from V and 2 bases from J, the junction kept 7 bases outside the gene matches. CDR1 is DFQATT, CDR2 SNEGSKA, per germline (reference sequence). The CDR3 is 15 residues long. This CDR3 reads CSARPLAEDTDTQYF. CDR3 in DNA: TGCAGTGCTAGACCCCTAGCGGAAGACACAGATACGCAGTATTTT.

The J gene is TRBJ2-3, the V gene TRBV20-1, with TRBD1 identical over 7 bases. The CDR3 is 16 amino acids. Germline values: CDR1 DFQATT, CDR2 SNEGSKA (reference sequence). The junction had 9 bases not matched to a gene; V was cut back by 3 bases and J by 0 bases. CDR3 sequence reads: CSARLTGTASTDTQYF. The CDR3 nucleotides are TGCAGTGCTAGGCTAACCGGGACAGCTAGCACAGATACGCAGTATTTT.

Concerning this clonotype: This may be a read error, as it is one base from a much larger clone. The rearrangement joins TRBV29-1 to TRBJ2-5; D is unresolved. The CDR3 sequence is 13 residues long. Germline V gene lookup returns CDR1 SQVTM and CDR2 ANQGSEA. Trimming left V 3 bases short and J 2 bases short, with 10 bases between. CDR3 nucleotides: TGCAGCGTTGAGGAATGGAAACAAGAGACCCAGTACTTC. Amino acid sequence: CSVEEWKQETQYF.

The chain combines TRBV29-1 with TRBJ2-4; perhaps TRBD2 as D (5 bases). The J call could be wrong; TRBJ2-5 is a better fit for the DNA end. This CDR3 has 13 amino acids. The germline CDR1 and CDR2 sequences are SQVTM and ANQGSEA. CDR3 amino acids: CSVRIDGRETQYF. The CDR3 region has the DNA TGCAGCGTTCGGATAGATGGGAGAGAGACCCAGTACTTC.

This clonotype was seen just once. The CDR3 sequence is CASSKTSGTYEQYF. CDR3 sequence (DNA): TGTGCCAGCAGCAAGACTAGCGGGACCTACGAGCAGTACTTC. This chain connects TRBV21-1 to TRBJ2-5; TRBD2 is the table's D call and was not checked against the DNA. The J call is in doubt because the DNA end fits TRBJ2-7 better. TRBV21-1 is annotated as a pseudogene. The CDR3 extends over 14 amino acids.

The chain carries TRBV25-1 and TRBJ1-5; D remains unclear. CDR3 length: 14 residues. Germline V gene data show CDR1 as MGHDK and CDR2 as SYGVNS. Trimming removed 5 bases at V and 6 bases at J, with 14 bases between. This chain's CDR3 is CASSSTEDGQPQHF. The CDR3 coding sequence is TGTGCCAGCAGTTCAACAGAGGATGGTCAGCCCCAGCATTTT.

The chain carries TRBV20-1 and TRBJ1-5; D uncertain. This CDR3 is 13 amino acids long. Per germline, CDR1 DFQATT and CDR2 SNEGSKA (reference sequence). V was pared by 6 bases and J by 2 bases, with 11 bases between. The CDR3 loop reads CSALTGGNQPQHF. Here the CDR3 DNA reads TGCAGTGCCCTCACTGGGGGCAATCAGCCCCAGCATTTT.

The table lists this clonotype with many counts. The CDR3 protein is CASRRGGQETQYF. The CDR3 coding sequence is TGTGCCAGCAGGCGAGGCGGACAAGAGACCCAGTACTTC. V gene TRBV6-5 combines with J gene TRBJ2-5; the D is unclear. The V and J ends lost 6 bases and 2 bases respectively, with 10 bases between them. The germline CDR1 and CDR2 sequences are MNHEY and SVGAGI. This CDR3 is built from 13 residues.

There are a few counts of this clonotype. The CDR3 sequence is CSASPGEGVGDEQFF. As DNA, the CDR3 is TGCAGTGCTAGTCCGGGAGAGGGAGTAGGCGATGAGCAGTTCTTC. The chain couples TRBV20-1 to TRBJ2-1; tentatively, D is TRBD2 (6 bases). Trimming left V 3 bases short and J 8 bases short, with 20 bases between. This CDR3 contains 15 residues. Looked up from germline, CDR1 is DFQATT and CDR2 is SNEGSKA (reference sequence).

The chain has TRBV4-3 and TRBJ2-1, with D perhaps TRBD1 (7 bases). The CDR3 totals 17 residues. Germline V CDR1 and CDR2: LGHNA, YSLEER. Trimming took off 0 bases at V and 3 bases at J, with 15 bases between the two ends. The CDR3 nucleotides read TGCGCCAGCAGCCAAGACCGAGGAGGGGGCCTCTACAATGAGCAGTTCTTC. It codes for CASSQDRGGGLYNEQFF.

The chain joins TRBV28 to TRBJ2-7; 9 nucleotides match TRBD2. J was trimmed by 7 bases and V by 4 bases; bases with no gene match: 11. CDR1 and CDR2 from the germline V gene are MDHEN and SYDVKM. The CDR3 loop spans 15 amino acids. The CDR3 spells CASSSPAGGPKEQYF. The CDR3 coding sequence is TGTGCCAGCAGTTCCCCCGCGGGAGGGCCGAAGGAGCAGTACTTC.

The rearrangement uses TRBV20-1 and TRBJ2-7; 12 bases align to TRBD1. The germline V gene has CDR1 DFQATT and CDR2 SNEGSKA (reference sequence). V was pared by 2 bases and J by 7 bases, with 12 bases of the junction left unmatched. This CDR3 region has 16 residues. The CDR3 is CSARSLRDRGPYEQYF. CDR3 DNA sequence: TGCAGTGCTAGATCGTTGAGGGACAGGGGGCCTTATGAGCAGTACTTC.

The chain carries TRBV12-3 or TRBV12-4 and TRBJ2-3; 8 bases fit TRBD2. The CDR3 extends over 17 amino acids. Germline trimming cut 6 bases from V and 0 bases from J; bases unmatched to any gene: 11. The CDR3 loop reads CASSPGTRSMSTDTQYF. The DNA for the CDR3 is TGTGCCAGCAGCCCCGGGACTAGGAGTATGAGCACAGATACGCAGTATTTT.

The chain has TRBV20-1 and TRBJ1-2; D is ambiguous. This CDR3 comprises 13 residues. V was pared by 0 bases and J by 0 bases, with 5 bases between. Germline V gene sequence: CDR1 DFQATT, CDR2 SNEGSKA (reference sequence). The CDR3 region is CSAREPSNYGYTF. The DNA for the CDR3 is TGCAGTGCTAGAGAACCCTCTAACTATGGCTACACCTTC.

The chain joins TRBV20-1 to TRBJ2-3; D is unclear. Germline CDR1 reads DFQATT; CDR2 reads SNEGSKA (reference sequence). V gave up 5 bases and J gave up 2 bases, with 17 bases separating them. The CDR3 runs to 15 residues. For the CDR3, the DNA is TGCAGTGCTGCATCTTCCCAGTGGCCCACAGATACGCAGTATTTT. Protein sequence: CSAASSQWPTDTQYF.

The chain employs TRBV12-3 or TRBV12-4 and TRBJ2-7, with D possibly TRBD2 on 5 matching bases. This CDR3 region has 16 residues. Trimming removed 6 bases from V and 3 bases from J, with 21 bases in between. The CDR3 DNA reads TGTGCCAGCAGCCCCCTCGCGGGCGTGAGCTACTACGAGCAGTACTTC. The encoded protein is CASSPLAGVSYYEQYF.

In its sample, this clonotype was seen once. The chain combines TRBV7-9 with TRBJ2-5, with 9 bases lining up with TRBD1. V shed 10 bases, J shed 3 bases, and the junction held 12 bases outside the gene matches. Germline CDR1 SEHNR, CDR2 FQNEAQ (reference sequence). The CDR3 spans 15 residues. CDR3 coding DNA: TGTGCCATAGAACAGGGGGCGCCCCGAAAAGAGACCCAGTACTTC. Its translation: CAIEQGAPRKETQYF. Filled out from reference TRBV7-9 and TRBJ2-5, the complete variable domain reads DTGVSQNPRHKITKRGQNVTFRCDPISEHNRLYWYRQTLGQGPEFLTYFQNEAQLEKSRLLSDRFSAERPKGSFSTLEIQRTEQGDSAMYLCAIEQGAPRKETQYFGPGTRLLVL.

This clonotype appeared many times. V is TRBV7-2 and J is TRBJ2-7, with TRBD2 matching over 11 bases. The CDR3 is 15 residues long. Germline V gives CDR1 SGHTA, CDR2 FQGNSA. The V gene end was trimmed by 5 bases and the J gene end by 4 bases; junction bases not matched to a gene: 7. The CDR3 here is CASSPIAGGQYEQYF. CDR3 coding DNA: TGTGCCAGCAGCCCCATAGCGGGAGGGCAATACGAGCAGTACTTC.

The rearrangement uses TRBV18 and TRBJ2-1, with 7 bases aligning to TRBD1. This CDR3 region has 17 residues. Per the germline V gene, CDR1 is KGHSH and CDR2 is LQKENI. Losses at the gene ends were 1 base for V and 4 bases for J; bases not matched to a gene: 10. The CDR3 DNA reads as TGTGCCAGCTCACCACAACAGGGGAATCTGGGGTACAATGAGCAGTTCTTC. It encodes CASSPQQGNLGYNEQFF.

This clonotype was seen only a few times. The chain carries TRBV7-3 and TRBJ2-6; TRBD1 might be the D (5 bases). The CDR3 loop spans 18 amino acids. V was clipped by 3 bases and J by 0 bases, with 15 bases between them. Germline V gene sequence: CDR1 SGHTA, CDR2 FQGTGA. The CDR3 region is CASSFLGAFGSGANVLTF. For the CDR3, the DNA is TGTGCCAGCAGCTTCCTTGGGGCTTTCGGCTCTGGGGCCAACGTCCTGACTTTC.

There are a few counts of this clonotype. The chain uses TRBV28 and TRBJ2-7; a possible D gene is TRBD2 (6 bases). The CDR3 is 15 amino acids. Germline V gives CDR1 MDHEN, CDR2 SYDVKM. V dropped 4 bases and J dropped 0 bases, with 13 bases sitting between them. CDR3 DNA: TGTGCCAGCAGTTCCGCCGGGGGTAACTCCTACGAGCAGTACTTC. Residues: CASSSAGGNSYEQYF.

This clonotype has a handful of counts. The CDR3 loop reads CASSELAGQARTDTQYF. CDR3 coding DNA: TGTGCCAGCAGTGAGCTAGCGGGCCAGGCCCGCACAGATACGCAGTATTTT. V gene TRBV27 combines with J gene TRBJ2-3; 8 bases agree with TRBD2. Germline CDR1 reads MNHEY; CDR2 reads SMNVEV (reference sequence). CDR3 length equals 17 residues. Trimming removed 5 bases from V and 1 base from J; junction bases left unmatched: 11.